This passage covers 14 T cell receptor beta chains from one sample sequenced in a study of CD8+CD57+ T cells in acquired aplastic anemia listed by TCRdb under 2018. Instrument on record: Illumina HiSeq 2000. Profiling of TCR beta VDJ combinations and CDR3 sequences used genomic DNA as the template. TCRdb handled the public reads itself, with Q25 trimming in fastp and clone calling in MiXCR, and kept productive beta chains. CDR3 protein duplicates are merged, each entry listing the most common genes and DNA. The sample table shows about 130,000 distinct CDR3 sequences, and more than 40% are seen once. Of the sample, 2% to 3% is held by the ten largest clones. What was sequenced was sorted CD4+, CD8+, or CD8+CD57+ T cells (not recorded which) from PBMCs. These receptors were taken from a human donor in good health, serving as a control.

This clonotype was observed at least ten times. The rearrangement uses TRBV7-2 and TRBJ2-5; 10 bases line up with TRBD2. Germline assignment: CDR1 SGHTA and CDR2 FQGNSA. The CDR3 extends over 16 amino acids. V shed 5 bases, J shed 5 bases, and the junction held 11 bases outside the gene matches. CDR3 nucleotide sequence: TGTGCCAGCAGCCTTCTCGGGACTAGCGTGGGGGAGACCCAGTACTTC. It yields the protein CASSLLGTSVGETQYF.

This clonotype was detected ten times or more. The V call is TRBV12-3 or TRBV12-4, the J call TRBJ2-1; 10 bases align to TRBD2. V was pared by 1 base and J by 11 bases, with 5 bases of the junction left unmatched. This CDR3 has 14 amino acids. The CDR3 region has the DNA TGTGCCAGCAGTTTAGGAGGGACTAGCGCCCAGCAGTTCTTC. Translating gives CASSLGGTSAQQFF.

CDR3 sequence reads: CATSVGLIDNEQFF. The CDR3 DNA reads TGTGCCACCAGTGTGGGTTTAATTGACAATGAGCAGTTCTTC. The rearrangement links TRBV24-1 to TRBJ2-1; no clear D gene. Germline V CDR1 and CDR2: KGHDR, SFDVKD. V lost 5 bases, J lost 5 bases, and 12 bases lay in between. This CDR3 region has 14 residues.

This chain joins TRBV11-1 and TRBJ1-1; TRBD1 agrees at 10 bases. The CDR3 sequence is 17 residues long. Losses at the gene ends were 0 bases for V and 3 bases for J; bases not matched to a gene: 7. The germline V gene encodes CDR1 SGHAT and CDR2 FQDESV (reference sequence). This CDR3 reads CASSLALGQGGYTEAFF. The DNA of the CDR3 is TGTGCCAGCAGCTTAGCGCTAGGACAGGGGGGATACACTGAAGCTTTCTTT.

This chain uses TRBV5-1 with TRBJ2-3, with D unclear. This CDR3 spans 15 amino acids. Germline V gene data show CDR1 as SGHRS and CDR2 as YFSETQ. V was cut by 3 bases and J by 1 base, with 12 bases left in between. DNA for the CDR3: TGCGCCAGCAGCTCAGCTTCCGGTCGCACAGATACGCAGTATTTT. This gives the protein CASSSASGRTDTQYF.

There are many counts of this clonotype. This chain joins TRBV30 and TRBJ1-1, with a tentative D call TRBD1 (6 bases). Trimming removed 2 bases from V and 4 bases from J, with 11 bases in between. CDR1 GTSNPN and CDR2 SVGIG come from the germline V gene (reference sequence). This CDR3 is built from 13 residues. The CDR3 is CAWSKRGGTEAFF. For the CDR3, the DNA is TGTGCCTGGAGTAAAAGGGGGGGCACTGAAGCTTTCTTT.

V usage is TRBV11-2 and J usage is TRBJ2-1; D possibly uses TRBD1 or TRBD2 (7 bases each). Germline V gives CDR1 SGHAT, CDR2 FQNNGV. The CDR3 is made up of 14 amino acids. Deletions cut 6 bases from V and 4 bases from J, with 13 bases between. This CDR3 reads CASSAQGGYNEQFF. The CDR3 region has the DNA TGTGCCAGCAGTGCTCAGGGGGGGTACAATGAGCAGTTCTTC.

The rearrangement links TRBV20-1 to TRBJ2-7, with 8 bases lining up with TRBD2. The V gene end was trimmed by 6 bases and the J gene end by 3 bases; junction bases not matched to a gene: 13. This CDR3 is built from 15 residues. Per the germline V gene, CDR1 is DFQATT and CDR2 is SNEGSKA (reference sequence). Here the CDR3 reads CSAAGRELRFYEQYF. CDR3 DNA: TGCAGTGCCGCCGGGAGGGAGCTTCGGTTCTACGAGCAGTACTTC.

The chain employs TRBV29-1 and TRBJ1-1; D is unresolved. The V gene's germline CDR1 is SQVTM and CDR2 ANQGSEA. The CDR3 loop spans 12 amino acids. V shed 7 bases and J shed 4 bases, with 13 bases lying between them. Here the CDR3 reads CSAVPGGTEAFF. In nucleotides, the CDR3 is TGCAGCGCCGTCCCGGGAGGCACTGAAGCTTTCTTT.

This clonotype was detected once. A much larger clone lies one base from this, so it may be a read error. This chain connects TRBV24-1 to TRBJ2-2; D not certain. The CDR3 sequence is 16 residues long. CDR1 is KGHDR, CDR2 SFDVKD, per germline. CDR3: CAASDLTYGDTGELFF. Here the CDR3 DNA reads TGTGCCGCCAGTGATTTGACGTATGGGGACACCGGGGAGCTGTTTTTT.

This chain connects TRBV5-1 to TRBJ2-3; 8 bases are shared with TRBD1. This CDR3 contains 15 residues. The germline gives CDR1 SGHRS, CDR2 YFSETQ. Trimming at V came to 0 bases and at J to 6 bases, leaving 6 bases not matched to a gene. CDR3 DNA sequence: TGCGCCAGCAGCTTGGACAGGGGGTTCGCCGATACGCAGTATTTT. Its translation is CASSLDRGFADTQYF.

The chain uses TRBV2 and TRBJ2-1; TRBD1 agrees at 8 bases. This CDR3 has 14 residues. CDR1 and CDR2 (germline): SNHLY, FYNNEI. V shed 6 bases and J 5 bases; nucleotides not matched to a gene: 6. Written as DNA, the CDR3 is TGTGCCAGCAGAAAGGGACAGGATCACAATGAGCAGTTCTTC. This codes for CASRKGQDHNEQFF.

The chain couples TRBV29-1 to TRBJ2-1, with 7 positions matching TRBD1. Germline V gene sequence: CDR1 SQVTM, CDR2 ANQGSEA. The CDR3 has 12 residues. The V and J ends lost 3 bases and 9 bases, in that order; junction bases with no gene match: 5. CDR3 in amino acids: CSVDRQGSEQFF. CDR3 nucleotide sequence: TGCAGCGTTGATAGACAGGGAAGTGAGCAGTTCTTC.

This clonotype was seen ten or more times. Because the CDR3 is missing its conserved closing phenylalanine or tryptophan, this is likely a read error. Because the CDR3's place on the DNA is in doubt, the DNA is left out and the CDR3 is given as listed by TCRdb. J is TRBJ2-1 and V is TRBV10-2; whether TRBD2, the table's D call, matches the DNA was not checked. Germline CDR1 WSHSY, CDR2 SAAADI. The CDR3 is 14 amino acids in total, end residues counted. CDR3 sequence: CASSESASGGASTV.